This TCR beta chain emerged from a study of T cells in Graves' hyperthyroidism and ophthalmopathy. Germline trimming cut 5 bases from V and 4 bases from J; bases unmatched to any gene: 10. Germline V gives CDR1 SGHTA, CDR2 FQGNSA. This CDR3 is 16 amino acids long. RNA transcripts were the template for amplifying TCR beta CDR3 regions. The HTBI primer set served for first-round RT-PCR of the TCR CDR3. TCRdb recomputed calls from the multiplex PCR reads with MiXCR, one row per CDR3 protein. The sample has around 540,000 distinct CDR3 sequences; around 16% are singletons. This clonotype has a count of ten or more. Its antigen is not identified. Study results and caveats: From stable hyperthyroidism, ophthalmopathy was set apart by a 13 V-J model.

The sequencing input was blood. This receptor was taken from a woman in her twenties or thirties with Graves' ophthalmopathy. The rearrangement links TRBV7-2 to TRBJ2-3; 9 nucleotides match TRBD2. The CDR3, as DNA: TGTGCCAGCAGCGAAATTAGCGGGAGAAACGCAGATACGCAGTATTTT. It yields the protein CASSEISGRNADTQYF.